This T cell receptor beta chain derives from a study of blood T cell repertoires in COVID-19. Study as a whole: COVID-19 samples, acute and convalescent, were from the United States, Italy and Spain. T cells, B-cell-depleted T cells, or PBMCs provided the cDNA or gDNA that served as material.

Germline V lookup: CDR1 SGHVS, CDR2 FQNEAQ. The CDR3 extends over 16 amino acids. V shed 5 bases, J shed 0 bases, and the junction held 7 bases outside the gene matches. In the original analysis: How many nucleated cells were present was estimated from reference gene primer amplification. Produced via immunoSEQ multiplex PCR; TCRdb's table is partial and in-frame only. That table furnishes V, J and clone size, whereas the DNA furnished D and trimming. Among approximately 120,000 clones, nearly 85% were seen once, and the ten largest hold 5.5% to 8.5%. Sequenced material: peripheral blood. The chain uses TRBV7-8 and TRBJ1-3, with 7 bases lining up with TRBD1. The sequence derives from a woman in her 50s with acute or convalescent COVID-19. DNA for the CDR3: TGTGCCAGCAGCCTACAGGGGTCATACTCTGGAAACACCATATATTTT. It yields the protein CASSLQGSYSGNTIYF.